This T cell receptor beta chain was captured in a study of T cell responses to AZD1222 COVID-19 vaccine (dated by TCRdb to the early 2020s). At the level of the whole study: TCR sequencing was performed for 230 to 250 trial participants, of whom 207 were given two doses of AZD1222 and around 25 were given two doses of MenACWY control vaccine. Trial participants were enrolled into age subgroups of 18-55, 56-69 and 70-plus years, which contained 148, 28 and 57 TCR-sequenced participants, respectively. The paper's findings and limits, for the study overall: The whole spike protein was spanned by vaccine-associated CD4 TCRs, and dominant responses were seen in regions 160-218 and 743-854. A significant rise in spike-specific TCR breadth and depth was observed after two AZD1222 doses relative to day 0 and relative to MenACWY recipients. The 56-69-year group was small, and its depth increase did not reach significance, likely because of low power. Conclusions about previously exposed vaccinees are limited because only a handful of AZD1222 recipients were SARS-CoV-2 seropositive at baseline. Participants were mostly white British and included more females than males, and it was suggested by the authors that clonal diversity may have been underestimated. Reportedly, close to half of the unique spike-specific TCRs recognized epitopes lying outside the regions that are mutated in the B.1.351 and B.1.1.7 variants. Because no samples from the day 14 peak response were available, repertoires could be characterized only after the peak T cell response.

Trimming costs V 0 bases and J 1 base, and their ends lie 12 bases apart. From a lookup of the germline V gene, CDR1 and CDR2 are MDHEN and SYDVKM. Inclusive of the bounding cysteine and phenylalanine, the CDR3 is 16 residues long. Of the read, only the CDR3 DNA is kept; its 48 bases are in frame from base 1. According to the study, the label for this sample's time point signals: baseline before first vaccination. What this sample's treatment or condition label stands for: meningococcal conjugate vaccine given as trial control. The vaccinee samples were drawn from two UK trials, COV001 and COV002, one of which was a single-blind randomized controlled phase 2/3 trial testing AZD1222 (ChAdOx1 nCoV-19) in healthy adults. Trial participant PBMC samples were collected at day 0 and day 28 after the second dose for TCRbeta chain sequencing. Comments on this clone: Its antigen has not been determined. One base away there is no much larger clone; base qualities are not given. The same CDR3 arises from other DNA sequences in this sample as well.

The CDR3 regions of human TCRbeta chains were analyzed by immunosequencing. As for how the authors treated the data: Repertoire TCRs were checked for matches against a reference library of SARS-CoV-2-specific TCRs that had been generated using the MIRA antigen-specificity platform. Breadth meant the fraction of unique TCRs that were SARS-CoV-2-associated, whereas depth meant the fraction of total T cells that were SARS-CoV-2-associated. Using the MIRA data, each spike-specific TCR was mapped to the spike region that the TCR reacts to and placed in a CD4 or CD8 class. Log10-transformed breadth and depth values were compared by one-way ANOVA with Sidak's multiple comparisons tests. The table was pulled from immuneACCESS by TCRdb, which kept in-frame rearrangements only. Such tables lose some clones; where checked, under half of the loss comes from unresolved V genes, and the rest has no known cause. The D gene and trimming were derived from the DNA, and the V and J assignments and clone size from that table. This sample comprises tens of thousands of clones, about 86% of them detected only once. Around 10% of the sample comes from the top ten.

This sequence was found in an adult in good health. Sample: peripheral blood, taken on day 0 of MenACWY control vaccination. The V gene is TRBV28 and the J gene is TRBJ1-1; the D gene assignment is ambiguous. The CDR3 is CASSLWSRVRNTEAFF. The DNA sequence is as follows: TGTGCCAGCAGTTTATGGTCGAGGGTTCGGAACACTGAAGCTTTCTTT.